This record covers a single T cell receptor (beta chain). It lacks a known antigen. No base-level quality is on record; no much larger clone is a single base apart. TCRbeta CDR3 regions were amplified from genomic DNA by means of the immunoSEQ Assay, a bias-controlled multiplex PCR. The published analysis was carried out like this. The number of nucleated cells in each sample was estimated by amplification of reference gene primers within the assay. To quantify the absolute abundance of each unique TCRbeta CDR3 rearrangement, sequence reads were collapsed and filtered. Productive Simpson clonality was computed per sample as the square root of Simpson's diversity index over productive rearrangements. TCRdb took over this immuneACCESS table, retaining in-frame rearrangements with V and J assigned. Such tables are incomplete; in checked studies, under half of the missing clones stem from an unresolved V gene, and the remainder is unexplained. D and trimming were read from the DNA, whereas the V and J calls and clone size are those reported in that table. The sample table holds about 520,000 clones, of which approximately 85% were seen once. Of the sample, under 4% is held by the ten largest clones.

Each collaborating institution followed its own protocols to collect whole blood in K2EDTA tubes. For TCRbeta analysis, collaborators shipped samples as frozen whole blood, isolated PBMCs, or DNA extracted from either of those sample types. The data stem from a study of blood T cell repertoires in COVID-19 (dated by TCRdb to about 2020). Broadly, across the study: Collaborator samples came from the United States, Italy and Spain and covered acute and convalescent phases of COVID-19. The repertoires were released in a freely available public database intended as a resource for research on the immune response to SARS-CoV-2. The prospective study material was composed of cDNA or gDNA derived from T cells, B-cell-depleted T cells, or PBMCs. Where available, HLA class I and class II types were taken from metadata supplied by the sample provider and were not determined by assay-based typing. The dataset comprised deeply sampled blood TCRbeta repertoires from subjects exposed to, actively infected with, or recovered from COVID-19. Sample metadata almost always included a de-identified subject ID, COVID-19 status, age in years and sex. Samples came from the ongoing ImmuneRACE study (first 160 participants) plus 1,254 subjects from 6 global collaborators. Here is what the overall study found, with its caveats: The quantity of clinical and demographic metadata differed by source and by participant and was supplied without curation.

V and J are truncated by 0 bases and 7 bases respectively, leaving an intervening sequence of 8 bases. According to the germline V gene, CDR1 reads SGHDT and CDR2 reads YYEEEE. There are 14 amino acids in the CDR3, from cysteine to phenylalanine inclusive. The retained sequence is limited to the CDR3, 42 bases, with the frame set at the first base. The sequence links TRBV5-6 to TRBJ1-6; too little of a D gene remains to name it. Material for sequencing was peripheral blood. The source of this sequence is a human donor in a cohort sampled during active COVID-19. The sequence in DNA is TGTGCCAGCAGCTTGGGGCGGCTGAATTCACCCCTCCACTTT. The encoded protein is CASSLGRLNSPLHF.